Each of the 12 T cell receptor beta chains below was sequenced from the same sample in a study of Graves' ophthalmopathy and Graves' hyperthyroidism. CDR3 regions of TCR beta were amplified from RNA transcripts. In the first round, RT-PCR was carried out with HTBI primers, and a multiplex PCR formed the second round. TCRdb analysed the multiplex PCR reads with MiXCR anew, one entry per CDR3 protein. The sample contains 500,000 to 800,000 distinct CDR3 sequences, 35% to 50% of which appear only once. Sequenced sample: peripheral blood. The receptors derive from an adult man with Graves' ophthalmopathy.

CDR3 amino acids: CASSNRQSSYNEQFF. CDR3 DNA sequence: TGTGCCAGCAGCAACAGACAGAGCTCCTACAATGAGCAGTTCTTC. The genes are TRBV7-3 and TRBJ2-1, with D tentatively TRBD1 (5 bases). V shed 5 bases and J shed 0 bases, with 11 bases lying between them. The CDR3 consists of 15 residues. CDR1 and CDR2 (germline): SGHTA, FQGTGA.

Concerning this clonotype: A read error is possible here, since a much larger clone lies one base away. The chain couples TRBV6-6 to TRBJ1-2, with 10 bases lining up with TRBD1. CDR3 size: 15 residues. The junction had 6 bases not matched to a gene; V was cut back by 0 bases and J by 8 bases. The germline CDR1 and CDR2 sequences are MNHNY and SVGAGI (reference sequence). CDR3 sequence reads: CASSYSATGGKGYTF. For the CDR3, the DNA is TGTGCCAGCAGTTACTCCGCGACAGGGGGCAAAGGCTACACCTTC.

This clonotype was detected only a few times. It may be a read error: a sequence one base away is much more abundant. V gene TRBV7-6 combines with J gene TRBJ2-5; possible D gene TRBD1, 5 bases. This CDR3 region has 14 residues. Trimming removed 3 bases at V and 3 bases at J, with 11 bases between. Germline CDR1 and CDR2: SGHVS and FNYEAQ. In DNA, the CDR3 is TGTGCCAGCAGCTTCCAGTCAGGGAAAGAGACCCAGTACTTC. It is translated as CASSFQSGKETQYF. The complete variable domain, with remaining parts taken from reference TRBV7-6 and TRBJ2-5, reads GAGVSQSPRYKVTKRGQDVALRCDPISGHVSLYWYRQALGQGPEFLTYFNYEAQQDKSGLPNDRFSAERPEGSISTLTIQRTEQRDSAMYRCASSFQSGKETQYFGPGTRLLVL.

This clonotype has a single count. This could be a read error, since a much larger clone is one nucleotide away. The CDR3 region has the DNA TGTGCCAGCATGGCGATGAACACCGGGGAGCTGTTTTTT. Its protein product is CASMAMNTGELFF. The genes are TRBV12-3 or TRBV12-4 and TRBJ2-2; D is ambiguous. The V end lost 7 bases, the J end lost 1 base, and 7 bases lay between the germline ends. The CDR3 is made up of 13 amino acids.

This clonotype was recorded many times. The chain has TRBV7-2 and TRBJ1-3, with 7 bases fitting TRBD1. The trim removed 7 bases at V and 2 bases at J, leaving 8 bases unmatched. This CDR3 has 15 amino acids. Germline V gives CDR1 SGHTA, CDR2 FQGNSA. CDR3 coding DNA: TGTGCCAGCACCCCCCCAGGGGGGCCTGGAAACACCATATATTTT. Translating gives CASTPPGGPGNTIYF.

This clonotype appeared many times. The chain joins TRBV2 to TRBJ2-2, with unresolved D. The CDR3 is 16 amino acids. In germline, CDR1 is SNHLY, CDR2 FYNNEI. V lost 1 base to trimming and J lost 0 bases, with 9 bases between them. The CDR3 region is CASSEVGRTNTGELFF. Written as DNA, the CDR3 is TGTGCCAGCAGTGAAGTAGGACGCACGAACACCGGGGAGCTGTTTTTT.

This chain links TRBV7-9 with TRBJ1-2, with TRBD1 matching 7 bases. Germline V lookup: CDR1 SEHNR, CDR2 FQNEAQ (reference sequence). Trimming at V came to 5 bases and at J to 0 bases, leaving 6 bases not matched to a gene. This CDR3 is built from 15 residues. The CDR3: CASSQGDSPNYGYTF. The CDR3 region has the DNA TGTGCCAGCAGCCAAGGGGACAGTCCTAACTATGGCTACACCTTC.

This clonotype has a count of ten or more. The gene calls are TRBV7-9 and TRBJ2-5; 12 positions agree with TRBD1. Germline CDR1 and CDR2: SEHNR and FQNEAQ (reference sequence). J lost 5 bases, V lost 5 bases, and 3 bases had no gene match. This CDR3 has 14 amino acids. The CDR3 coding sequence is TGTGCCAGCAGCCGGGACAGGGGGCTTGAGACCCAGTACTTC. Its translation is CASSRDRGLETQYF.

The chain carries TRBV19 and TRBJ1-2; D uncertain. CDR1 is LNHDA, CDR2 SQIVND, per germline (reference sequence). This CDR3 spans 14 amino acids. The V end lost 11 bases, the J end lost 1 base, and 17 bases lay between the germline ends. CDR3 sequence reads: CAWRAMTGNYGYTF. In DNA, the CDR3 is TGTGCCTGGAGGGCGATGACGGGTAACTATGGCTACACCTTC. The full variable domain, rest sourced from reference TRBV19 and TRBJ1-2, is DGGITQSPKYLFRKEGQNVTLSCEQNLNHDAMYWYRQDPGQGLRLIYYSQIVNDFQKGDIAEGYSVSREKKESFPLTVTSAQKNPTAFYLCAWRAMTGNYGYTFGSGTRLTVV.

This clonotype was picked up many times. J is TRBJ2-5 and V is TRBV12-3 or TRBV12-4, with D perhaps TRBD2 (5 bases). The length of the CDR3 is 14 residues. V shed 5 bases and J shed 2 bases, with 12 bases lying between them. The CDR3 sequence: CASSPWRGQETQYF. The CDR3 nucleotides are TGTGCCAGCAGTCCGTGGCGAGGGCAAGAGACCCAGTACTTC.

Only a few counts were recorded for this clonotype. This may be a read error: a much more frequent sequence differs by one nucleotide. The chain has TRBV6-5 and TRBJ2-2; D is uncertain. V dropped 3 bases and J dropped 6 bases, with 5 bases sitting between them. The CDR3 is made up of 12 amino acids. CDR1 and CDR2 (germline): MNHEY, SVGAGI. The CDR3 nucleotides read TGTGCCAGCAGTTATTCCCCCGGGGAGCTGTTTTTT. The encoded protein is CASSYSPGELFF.

This clonotype was found many times. V and J are TRBV7-8 and TRBJ2-5; D remains unclear. The CDR3 loop spans 14 amino acids. Trimming removed 1 base from V and 2 bases from J, with 8 bases in between. In germline, CDR1 is SGHVS, CDR2 FQNEAQ. CDR3 residues: CASSLGQFQETQYF. CDR3 in DNA: TGTGCCAGCAGCTTAGGGCAGTTTCAAGAGACCCAGTACTTC.